This TCR beta chain was sequenced in a study of CD8 T cells in ankylosing spondylitis (dated by TCRdb to 2015 to 2018). Describing the broader study: T cell receptor beta repertoires were profiled in healthy donors and ankylosing spondylitis patients so that disease-linked TCR variants could be found. Peripheral blood was sampled, and synovial fluid was also collected from ankylosing spondylitis patients. The full study cohort was made up of about 25 ankylosing spondylitis patients and 108 healthy donors.

This clonotype was counted ten times or more. Its cognate antigen has yet to be identified. Per-nucleotide qualities are absent, and no much larger clonotype sits a single base away. The junction shows trimming of 0 bases on V and 4 bases on J, plus 9 bases between the germline ends. The germline V gene encodes CDR1 LGHNA and CDR2 YNFKEQ. From cysteine to phenylalanine, the CDR3 is 14 amino acids long. CDR3 DNA is the only sequence kept; it has 42 bases, read in frame from the first base. Synovial fluid samples were paired with blood samples taken from the same ankylosing spondylitis patients. The study at large found these results: Blood from ankylosing spondylitis patients appeared to be characterized by a TCR beta motif made up of fewer than ten highly homologous amino acid variants. Some motif variants were previously reported in synovial fluid and blood of reactive arthritis patients, suggesting common disease-initiation mechanisms. Significant enrichment of the disease-linked clones was reported in matched synovial fluid samples from ankylosing spondylitis patients. A CD8+ phenotype was shown by the disease-linked clones, which were found at relatively low frequencies in peripheral blood.

Sequenced using an Illumina HiSeq 2500. Quantitative 5'-RACE with molecular barcodes was the method used to prepare the TCR beta libraries. The study's processing was this. Disease-linked TCR variants were identified with a new computational method built on a probabilistic model of VDJ rearrangement. In-frame beta chains were kept once TCRdb had trimmed the public reads at Q25 with fastp and called clones with MiXCR. When rows share a CDR3 protein, they turn into one entry using the most common DNA and genes. TCRdb assigned the V and J calls; the authors' analysis was not used. This sample is represented by about 140,000 distinct CDR3 sequences; 7% to 10% of them were singletons. The top ten constitute 7.3% of the sample.

The source material was synovial fluid, either unsorted or a sorted T cell fraction (not recorded which). The TCR comes from a male donor with ankylosing spondylitis. This chain joins TRBV4-2 to TRBJ2-5; the D segment cannot be called with confidence. The bases are TGTGCCAGCAGCCAAGAACCCCAACGAGAGACCCAGTACTTC. The translation is CASSQEPQRETQYF.